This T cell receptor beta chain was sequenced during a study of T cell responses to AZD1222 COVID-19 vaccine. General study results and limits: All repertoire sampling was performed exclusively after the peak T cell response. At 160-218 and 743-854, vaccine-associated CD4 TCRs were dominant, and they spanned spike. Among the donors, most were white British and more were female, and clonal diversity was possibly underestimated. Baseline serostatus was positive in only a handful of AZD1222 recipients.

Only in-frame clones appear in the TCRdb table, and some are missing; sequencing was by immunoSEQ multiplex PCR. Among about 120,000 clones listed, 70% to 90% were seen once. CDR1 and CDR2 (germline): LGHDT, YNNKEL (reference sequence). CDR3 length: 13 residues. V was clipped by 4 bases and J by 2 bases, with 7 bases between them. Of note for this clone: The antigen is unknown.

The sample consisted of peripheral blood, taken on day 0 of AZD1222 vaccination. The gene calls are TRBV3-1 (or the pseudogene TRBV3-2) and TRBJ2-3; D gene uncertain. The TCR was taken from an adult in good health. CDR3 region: CASSPRLTDTQYF. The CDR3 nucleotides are TGTGCCAGCAGCCCGCGCCTCACAGATACGCAGTATTTT.